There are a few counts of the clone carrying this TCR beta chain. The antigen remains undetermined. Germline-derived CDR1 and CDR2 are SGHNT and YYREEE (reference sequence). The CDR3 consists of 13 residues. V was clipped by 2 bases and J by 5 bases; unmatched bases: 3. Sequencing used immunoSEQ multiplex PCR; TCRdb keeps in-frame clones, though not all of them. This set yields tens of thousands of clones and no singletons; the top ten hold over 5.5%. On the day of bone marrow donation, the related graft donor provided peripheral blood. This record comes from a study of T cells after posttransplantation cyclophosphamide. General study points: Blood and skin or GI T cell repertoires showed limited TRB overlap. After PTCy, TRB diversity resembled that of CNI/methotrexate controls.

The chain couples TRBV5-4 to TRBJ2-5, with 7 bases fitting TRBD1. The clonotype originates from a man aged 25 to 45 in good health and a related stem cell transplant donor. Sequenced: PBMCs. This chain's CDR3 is CASSLSRGETQYF. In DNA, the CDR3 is TGTGCCAGCAGCTTATCCAGGGGGGAGACCCAGTACTTC.